The source of this TCR beta chain is a study of shared clonotypes between healthy human individuals. Sorted subsets were amplified in replicate PCRs using 200 ng DNA, tens of thousands of T cell genomes. Sequencing used immunoSEQ multiplex PCR; TCRdb keeps in-frame clones, though not all of them. In the table there are approximately 2.4 million clones, 95% of which are singletons. The CDR3 is 16 residues long. Between the trimmed V and J ends, which lost 3 bases and 3 bases, there was a span of 14 bases. Germline CDR1 and CDR2: WSHSY and SAAADI. This chain connects TRBV10-2 to TRBJ2-2; D is ambiguous. Sequencing input: naive CD4+ T cells sorted from blood. Subset in this sample: CD45RA+ positively selected. The source of this sequence is a man younger than 30 in good health. The CDR3 loop reads CASSDFWGQDTGELFF. The CDR3 DNA sequence: TGCGCCAGCAGTGATTTCTGGGGTCAGGACACCGGGGAGCTGTTTTTT.